This T cell receptor (beta chain) was found in a study of T cell repertoires in cytomegalovirus infection. The V end was cut by 2 bases, the J end by 11 bases, with 16 bases between. Germline assignment: CDR1 LGHNA and CDR2 YNFKEQ. The CDR3 has 14 amino acids. TCRdb redid the calling of the reads with MiXCR, one entry per CDR3 protein. The data contain around 770,000 distinct CDR3 sequences, roughly 29% of them seen just once; the ten biggest clones take up roughly 13%. In regard to this clonotype: Its matching antigen is unknown.

The chain joins TRBV4-2 to TRBJ1-5; no clear D gene. Here the sequenced sample was cultured CD8+ T cells from PBMCs, taken from culture after CMV antigen stimulation. This TCR was sampled from a human donor in good health (CMV status not recorded). Some clones in this sample may be carry-over from other donors' samples. The DNA of the CDR3 is TGTGCCAGCAGCCAAACCGACTCCCCTGGATCCCAGCATTTT. This sequence encodes CASSQTDSPGSQHF.